This TCR beta chain was sequenced during a study of T cell changes during pregnancy in multiple sclerosis. Produced via immunoSEQ multiplex PCR; TCRdb's table is partial and in-frame only. The top ten clones hold 3.5% to 4.5% of a sample with 90,000 to 95,000 clones, approximately 92% of them seen once. This clone was counted a single time. CDR1 and CDR2 (germline): SGHDT, YYEEEE. The ends were cut back, 0 bases at V and 6 bases at J, with 7 bases in the middle. This CDR3 is built from 12 residues. The chain links TRBV5-6 to TRBJ2-7; tentatively, D is TRBD2 (5 bases). The sample consisted of peripheral blood, taken in the first trimester of pregnancy. This clonotype originated in a female donor with multiple sclerosis, enrolled in a pregnancy study. The CDR3 is CASSLGEGEQYF. CDR3 nucleotides: TGTGCCAGCAGCTTGGGCGAGGGCGAGCAGTACTTC.